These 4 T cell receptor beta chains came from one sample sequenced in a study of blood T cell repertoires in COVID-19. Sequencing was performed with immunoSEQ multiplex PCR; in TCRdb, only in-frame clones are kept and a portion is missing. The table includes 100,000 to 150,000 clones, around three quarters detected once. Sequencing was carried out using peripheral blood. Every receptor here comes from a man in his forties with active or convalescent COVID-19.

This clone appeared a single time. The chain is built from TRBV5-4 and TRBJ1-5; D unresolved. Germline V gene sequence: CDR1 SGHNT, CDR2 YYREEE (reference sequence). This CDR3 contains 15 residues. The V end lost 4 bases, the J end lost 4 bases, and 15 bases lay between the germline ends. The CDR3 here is CASSVGPEQNQPQHF. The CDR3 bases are TGTGCCAGCAGCGTTGGGCCAGAACAAAATCAGCCCCAGCATTTT.

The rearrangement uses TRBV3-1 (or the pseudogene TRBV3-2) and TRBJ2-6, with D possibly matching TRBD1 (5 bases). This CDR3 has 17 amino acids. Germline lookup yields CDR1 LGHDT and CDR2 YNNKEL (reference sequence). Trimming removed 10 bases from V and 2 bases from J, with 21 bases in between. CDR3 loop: CATSNQVQVTGANVLTF. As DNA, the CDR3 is TGTGCCACCTCGAATCAGGTACAGGTCACTGGGGCCAACGTCCTGACTTTC.

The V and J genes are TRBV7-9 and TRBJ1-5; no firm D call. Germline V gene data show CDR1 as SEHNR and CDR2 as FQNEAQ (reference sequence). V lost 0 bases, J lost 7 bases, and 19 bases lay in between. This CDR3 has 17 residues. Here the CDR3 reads CASSLAGTGGYPQPQHF. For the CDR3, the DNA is TGTGCCAGCAGCTTAGCCGGTACGGGAGGGTACCCCCAGCCCCAGCATTTT.

This CDR3 reads CASSFRDRGLVGTGELFF. The CDR3 nucleotides read TGTGCCAGCAGCTTCCGGGACAGGGGGCTTGTGGGCACCGGGGAGCTGTTTTTT. V usage is TRBV7-9 and J usage is TRBJ2-2; TRBD1 agrees at 12 bases. The CDR3 runs to 18 residues. Trimming cost V 3 bases and J 4 bases; bases outside gene matches: 9. Germline CDR1 reads SEHNR; CDR2 reads FQNEAQ (reference sequence). Looking up the rest from reference TRBV7-9 and TRBJ2-2 gives the full variable domain: DTGVSQNPRHKITKRGQNVTFRCDPISEHNRLYWYRQTLGQGPEFLTYFQNEAQLEKSRLLSDRFSAERPKGSFSTLEIQRTEQGDSAMYLCASSFRDRGLVGTGELFFGEGSRLTVL.